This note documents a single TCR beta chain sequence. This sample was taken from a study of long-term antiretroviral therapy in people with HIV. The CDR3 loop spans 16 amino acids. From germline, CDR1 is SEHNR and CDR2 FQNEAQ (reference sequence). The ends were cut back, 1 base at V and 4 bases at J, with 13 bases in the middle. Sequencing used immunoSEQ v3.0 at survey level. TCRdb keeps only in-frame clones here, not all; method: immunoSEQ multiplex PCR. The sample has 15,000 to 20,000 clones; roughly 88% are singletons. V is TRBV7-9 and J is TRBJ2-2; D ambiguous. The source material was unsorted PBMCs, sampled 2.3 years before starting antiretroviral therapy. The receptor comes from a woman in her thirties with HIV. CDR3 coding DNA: TGTGCCAGCAGCTTAGTCGACGGAAGTCCCACCGGGGAGCTGTTTTTT. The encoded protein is CASSLVDGSPTGELFF.